The 10 T cell receptor beta chains presented below share a single source sample, sequenced in a study of blood T cell repertoires in COVID-19. The table came from immunoSEQ multiplex PCR; TCRdb's copy has only in-frame clones and leaves some out. The sample has about half a million clones, more than 85% seen once. The sequencing sample was made of PBMCs or T cells enriched from blood (not recorded which). Receptor source: a woman aged 55-69 years who had recovered from COVID-19.

This clone was recorded only once. V usage is TRBV5-1 and J usage is TRBJ2-7; TRBD1 agrees at 8 bases. V lost 5 bases, J lost 4 bases, and 17 bases stayed unmatched. Germline CDR1 is SGHRS and CDR2 is YFSETQ. CDR3 length: 17 residues. The CDR3 DNA follows: TGCGCCAGCAGTTACCGTCCCCAGGGGGCCATCGGGTACGAGCAGTACGTC. Residues: CASSYRPQGAIGYEQYV.

The chain carries TRBV2 and TRBJ2-3, with 8 positions matching TRBD1. This CDR3 comprises 14 residues. V was pared by 8 bases and J by 2 bases, with 6 bases of the junction left unmatched. In germline, CDR1 is SNHLY, CDR2 FYNNEI. The DNA of the CDR3 is TGTGCCAGCCGAGGGCAGGGGGCCACAGATACGCAGTATTTT. Translated: CASRGQGATDTQYF.

The V call is TRBV7-9, the J call TRBJ1-1; a weak D match, TRBD1 (5 bases). This CDR3 has 17 residues. Per germline, CDR1 SEHNR and CDR2 FQNEAQ (reference sequence). V shed 2 bases and J shed 0 bases, with 16 bases lying between them. The CDR3 is CASSLKGERQLNTEAFF. DNA of the CDR3: TGTGCCAGCAGCTTAAAAGGGGAAAGACAGCTGAACACTGAAGCTTTCTTT. The complete variable domain, with remaining parts taken from reference TRBV7-9 and TRBJ1-1, reads DTGVSQNPRHKITKRGQNVTFRCDPISEHNRLYWYRQTLGQGPEFLTYFQNEAQLEKSRLLSDRFSAERPKGSFSTLEIQRTEQGDSAMYLCASSLKGERQLNTEAFFGQGTRLTVV.

DNA for the CDR3: TGCGCCAGCAGCCAAGATGGCAGGAATAACTATGGCTACACCTTC. Amino acids: CASSQDGRNNYGYTF. V usage is TRBV4-1 and J usage is TRBJ1-2, with no clear D. Germline assignment: CDR1 MGHRA and CDR2 YSYEKL. V was cut by 0 bases and J by 1 base, with 9 bases left in between. The CDR3 consists of 15 residues.

The rearrangement uses TRBV11-2 and TRBJ2-1; D remains ambiguous. The germline V gene has CDR1 SGHAT and CDR2 FQNNGV. The CDR3 is made up of 13 amino acids. V lost 6 bases and J lost 4, with 10 bases in between. The CDR3 is CASRVDLYNEQFF. CDR3 bases: TGTGCCAGCAGGGTAGATCTTTACAATGAGCAGTTCTTC.

This chain uses TRBV2 with TRBJ1-1; 8 bases line up with TRBD1. The CDR3 consists of 15 residues. J gave up 1 base and V 6 bases, and 7 bases lay outside the gene matches. Germline assignment: CDR1 SNHLY and CDR2 FYNNEI. The CDR3 loop is CASSQAGTGNTEAFF. The DNA of the CDR3 is TGTGCCAGCAGCCAGGCCGGGACAGGGAACACTGAAGCTTTCTTT.

V gene TRBV7-6 combines with J gene TRBJ2-3; TRBD2 agrees at 12 bases. Germline-derived CDR1 and CDR2 are SGHVS and FNYEAQ. V lost 1 base, J lost 4 bases, and 12 bases stayed unmatched. The CDR3 is made up of 19 amino acids. The CDR3 loop reads CASSLDWTSGATHPDTQYF. The CDR3 DNA sequence: TGTGCCAGCAGCTTAGACTGGACTAGCGGGGCGACGCACCCAGATACGCAGTATTTT. The full variable domain, its missing parts supplied by reference TRBV7-6 and TRBJ2-3, is GAGVSQSPRYKVTKRGQDVALRCDPISGHVSLYWYRQALGQGPEFLTYFNYEAQQDKSGLPNDRFSAERPEGSISTLTIQRTEQRDSAMYRCASSLDWTSGATHPDTQYFGPGTRLTVL.

This sequence joins TRBV24-1 and TRBJ2-2; D possibly corresponds to TRBD1 (6 bases). This CDR3 region has 17 residues. With 5 bases removed from V and 2 bases from J, the gap between germline ends came to 17 bases. CDR1 is KGHDR, CDR2 SFDVKD, per germline. The CDR3 DNA reads TGTGCCACCAGTGGGTTTCAGGGGACCTTTAACACCGGGGAGCTGTTTTTT. Translation: CATSGFQGTFNTGELFF.

With respect to this clone: The identical CDR3 is also encoded by other nucleotide sequences in the sample. As DNA, the CDR3 is TGCGCCAGCAGCTTGGGACAGGGGGGCTACACCTTC. Translation gives CASSLGQGGYTF. This sequence joins TRBV5-1 and TRBJ1-2; 8 bases align to TRBD1. Germline V gene sequence: CDR1 SGHRS, CDR2 YFSETQ. The CDR3 spans 12 residues. Unmatched junction bases numbered 0, after V lost 0 bases and J lost 8 bases. Variable domain in full (rest from reference TRBV5-1 and TRBJ1-2): KAGVTQTPRYLIKTRGQQVTLSCSPISGHRSVSWYQQTPGQGLQFLFEYFSETQRNKGNFPGRFSGRQFSNSRSEMNVSTLELGDSALYLCASSLGQGGYTFGSGTRLTVV.

The chain couples TRBV11-2 to TRBJ2-5, with D hard to call. The CDR3 totals 12 residues. Trimming took 2 bases from V and 4 from J, leaving 5 bases between them. Per germline, CDR1 SGHAT and CDR2 FQNNGV. The CDR3 loop is CASSLIGETQYF. The CDR3 DNA reads as TGTGCCAGCAGCTTAATCGGAGAGACCCAGTACTTC.